A single sample is the source of the 2 T cell receptor beta chains below, sequenced in a study of blood T cell repertoires in COVID-19 (dated by TCRdb to about 2020). The method was the immunoSEQ multiplex PCR assay. The table comes from immuneACCESS by way of TCRdb, which keeps in-frame sequences with V and J called. Part of the clones is missing from these tables; in studies checked, under half for an unresolved V gene and the rest for unknown reasons. In this sample the table shows around 60,000 clones, around 70% of which occur a single time. The ten largest clones capture 4% to 5% of the sample. The sequenced material came from peripheral blood. The receptor set was obtained from a woman in her 70s with COVID-19, enrolled during active disease.

This clone was detected only a few times. The rearrangement uses TRBV7-9 and TRBJ1-1; the D gene is possibly TRBD1 (6 bases). The germline CDR1 and CDR2 sequences are SEHNR and FQNEAQ (reference sequence). The CDR3 loop spans 12 amino acids. V dropped 5 bases and J dropped 8 bases, with 12 bases sitting between them. In nucleotides, the CDR3 is TGTGCCAGCAGCGCAGGGGTTTGGGAAGCTTTCTTT. It codes for CASSAGVWEAFF.

CDR3 region: CASSSQASGNNSPLHF. Written as DNA, the CDR3 is TGTGCCAGCAGCTCACAGGCCAGCGGGAACAATTCACCCCTCCACTTT. V gene TRBV3-1 (or the pseudogene TRBV3-2) combines with J gene TRBJ1-6; D perhaps matches TRBD1 (5 bases). CDR1 is LGHDT and CDR2 is YNNKEL in the germline V gene (reference sequence). V was trimmed by 5 bases and J by 7 bases, leaving 18 bases between them. This CDR3 has 16 amino acids.